This passage covers 32 T cell receptor beta chains from one sample sequenced in a study of T cell changes during pregnancy in multiple sclerosis. Profiling relied on immunoSEQ multiplex PCR, and the TCRdb table lists in-frame clones only, not all of them. The sample shows 30,000 to 45,000 clones, roughly 88% of them seen only once. This specimen was CD4+ T cells from peripheral blood mononuclear cells, taken before pregnancy. These receptors were collected from a female donor with multiple sclerosis, enrolled in a pregnancy study.

V gene TRBV19 combines with J gene TRBJ1-2, with 7 bases fitting TRBD1. Germline loops: CDR1 LNHDA, CDR2 SQIVND (reference sequence). With V trimmed by 5 bases and J by 8 bases, 8 bases remained unmatched. The CDR3 covers 13 residues. In DNA, the CDR3 is TGTGCCAGTAGTTTGGACAGGAAGGGGGGCTACACCTTC. Amino acid sequence: CASSLDRKGGYTF.

The V gene is TRBV5-1, the J gene TRBJ2-2; TRBD2 matches at 12 bases. Germline-derived CDR1 and CDR2 are SGHRS and YFSETQ. The V gene end was trimmed by 4 bases and the J gene end by 4 bases; junction bases not matched to a gene: 5. The CDR3 has 16 residues. The CDR3 DNA is TGCGCCAGCAGCGTCTCGACTAGCGGGAGCACCGGGGAGCTGTTTTTT. Translation gives CASSVSTSGSTGELFF. Drawing the rest from reference TRBV5-1 and TRBJ2-2, the complete variable domain is KAGVTQTPRYLIKTRGQQVTLSCSPISGHRSVSWYQQTPGQGLQFLFEYFSETQRNKGNFPGRFSGRQFSNSRSEMNVSTLELGDSALYLCASSVSTSGSTGELFFGEGSRLTVL.

The chain employs TRBV5-4 and TRBJ2-5, with 11 positions matching TRBD2. J was trimmed by 1 base and V by 4 bases; bases with no gene match: 0. Looked up from germline, CDR1 is SGHNT and CDR2 is YYREEE (reference sequence). The CDR3 is made up of 14 amino acids. The CDR3 sequence is CASSGTSGQETQYF. DNA of the CDR3: TGTGCCAGCAGCGGGACTAGCGGCCAAGAGACCCAGTACTTC. The full variable domain, its missing parts supplied by reference TRBV5-4 and TRBJ2-5, is ETGVTQSPTHLIKTRGQQVTLRCSSQSGHNTVSWYQQALGQGPQFIFQYYREEENGRGNFPPRFSGLQFPNYSSELNVNALELDDSALYLCASSGTSGQETQYFGPGTRLLVL.

This clone was observed a single time. The chain combines TRBV28 with TRBJ2-3, with TRBD2 identical over 11 bases. The CDR3 length is 15 residues. V shed 2 bases, J shed 7 bases, and the junction held 5 bases outside the gene matches. Looked up from germline, CDR1 is MDHEN and CDR2 is SYDVKM. The CDR3 nucleotides are TGTGCCAGCAGTTTAACTAGCGGGAGTCCCAATACGCAGTATTTT. It yields the protein CASSLTSGSPNTQYF.

The chain couples TRBV6-1 to TRBJ2-7; 7 bases fit TRBD1. After removal of 6 bases from V and 3 bases from J, the junction contained 8 bases not matched to a gene. The CDR3 consists of 14 residues. Germline CDR1 MNHNS, CDR2 SASEGT. CDR3 region: CASRESGQIYEQYF. The CDR3 coding sequence is TGTGCCAGCAGAGAATCGGGACAGATCTACGAGCAGTACTTC.

This clone is a singleton in its sample. This chain joins TRBV7-2 and TRBJ1-1; D is unclear. Germline CDR1 is SGHTA and CDR2 is FQGNSA. CDR3 length equals 13 residues. V lost 1 base and J 1 base, leaving 4 bases between the germline ends. The CDR3 coding sequence is TGTGCCAGCAGCTTAGGTAGGAACACTGAAGCTTTCTTT. Amino acids: CASSLGRNTEAFF. Supplemented by reference TRBV7-2 and TRBJ1-1, the full variable domain reads GAGVSQSPSNKVTEKGKDVELRCDPISGHTALYWYRQSLGQGLEFLIYFQGNSAPDKSGLPSDRFSAERTGGSVSTLTIQRTQQEDSAVYLCASSLGRNTEAFFGQGTRLTVV.

V is TRBV7-2 and J is TRBJ1-4; D might be TRBD1 (5 bases). The CDR3 sequence is 15 residues long. Germline values: CDR1 SGHTA, CDR2 FQGNSA. Deletions cut 3 bases from V and 7 bases from J, with 15 bases between. The CDR3: CASSFQSGVGEKLFF. In DNA form, the CDR3 reads TGTGCCAGCAGCTTTCAGTCGGGGGTCGGTGAAAAACTGTTTTTT.

This clone occurred a few times. The rearrangement joins TRBV19 to TRBJ1-2; TRBD1 might be the D (6 bases). This CDR3 region has 12 residues. From germline, CDR1 is LNHDA and CDR2 SQIVND (reference sequence). V was pared by 1 base and J by 8 bases, with 8 bases between. The CDR3 region is CASSIVDSGYTF. In nucleotides, the CDR3 is TGTGCCAGTAGTATAGTGGACAGCGGCTACACCTTC.

The chain couples TRBV7-2 to TRBJ1-1; 7 bases are a match to TRBD1. CDR3 size: 15 residues. Germline CDR1 SGHTA, CDR2 FQGNSA. The J segment lost 3 bases and the V segment lost 0 bases, leaving 4 bases of the junction unmatched. CDR3 protein: CASSLAPGQYTEAFF. In DNA form, the CDR3 reads TGTGCCAGCAGCTTAGCCCCGGGACAGTACACTGAAGCTTTCTTT.

This clone came up once. CDR3 sequence (DNA): TGTGCCAGTAGTCGACTAGCGGATGTTCAAGAGACCCAGTACTTC. This sequence encodes CASSRLADVQETQYF. This chain uses TRBV19 with TRBJ2-5; 9 bases are a match to TRBD2. Germline CDR1 is LNHDA and CDR2 is SQIVND (reference sequence). CDR3 size: 15 residues. V lost 5 bases and J lost 2; bases outside the gene matches: 6.

CDR3 loop: CASSFGLAGNEQFF. CDR3 nucleotide sequence: TGTGCCAGCAGCTTTGGACTAGCGGGAAATGAGCAGTTCTTC. The chain links TRBV11-2 to TRBJ2-1; TRBD2 aligns across 12 bases. The CDR3 is made up of 14 amino acids. Germline V lookup: CDR1 SGHAT, CDR2 FQNNGV. The V and J ends lost 3 bases and 7 bases, in that order; junction bases with no gene match: 1.

This clone was found a few times. The chain links TRBV14 to TRBJ1-2; D remains ambiguous. Germline lookup yields CDR1 SGHDN and CDR2 FVKESK. The CDR3 is made up of 14 amino acids. V dropped 1 base and J dropped 4 bases, with 10 bases sitting between them. The CDR3 loop is CASSQATSVYGYTF. In DNA form, the CDR3 reads TGTGCCAGCAGCCAAGCTACCTCGGTCTATGGCTACACCTTC.

This clone is medium-sized by share. The chain recombines TRBV6-5 with TRBJ1-2; weak D call: TRBD1 (5 bases). Trimming removed 6 bases at V and 7 bases at J, with 12 bases between. The CDR3 loop spans 12 amino acids. Germline loops: CDR1 MNHEY, CDR2 SVGAGI. The CDR3 nucleotides are TGTGCCAGCAGGATAGACAGTTCTGGCTACACCTTC. It codes for CASRIDSSGYTF.

The rearrangement uses TRBV7-2 and TRBJ2-7; 11 bases are shared with TRBD2. Germline trimming cut 2 bases from V and 2 bases from J; bases unmatched to any gene: 11. The CDR3 has 18 amino acids. Germline CDR1 reads SGHTA; CDR2 reads FQGNSA. CDR3 in DNA: TGTGCCAGCAGCTTACAGATAGGTAGCGGGAGGGTTACCTACGAGCAGTACTTC. The encoded protein is CASSLQIGSGRVTYEQYF.

This chain links TRBV9 with TRBJ1-4; 7 bases fit TRBD1. Germline lookup yields CDR1 SGDLS and CDR2 YYNGEE. The CDR3 covers 16 residues. V was pared by 2 bases and J by 5 bases, with 9 bases of the junction left unmatched. The CDR3 sequence: CASSVLPGQKNEKLFF. CDR3 sequence (DNA): TGTGCCAGCAGCGTGCTGCCGGGACAGAAAAATGAAAAACTGTTTTTT.

This clone showed up just once. The V gene is TRBV6-5, the J gene TRBJ2-2; D possibly corresponds to TRBD2 (5 bases). There are 13 residues in the CDR3. With 10 bases removed from V and 0 bases from J, the gap between germline ends came to 9 bases. CDR1 and CDR2 (germline): MNHEY, SVGAGI. The CDR3 bases are TGTGCCATACGGGAAACGAACACCGGGGAGCTGTTTTTT. Protein sequence: CAIRETNTGELFF.

The genes are TRBV7-3 and TRBJ2-1, with a weak D call TRBD1 (6 bases). Germline lookup yields CDR1 SGHTA and CDR2 FQGTGA. The V and J ends lost 4 bases and 0 bases respectively, with 13 bases between them. This CDR3 is 16 amino acids long. The CDR3 DNA follows: TGTGCCAGCAGCTCTAGCCCAGGGGCCTCCTACAATGAGCAGTTCTTC. This codes for CASSSSPGASYNEQFF. Supplemented by reference TRBV7-3 and TRBJ2-1, the full variable domain reads GAGVSQTPSNKVTEKGKYVELRCDPISGHTALYWYRQSLGQGPEFLIYFQGTGAADDSGLPNDRFFAVRPEGSVSTLKIQRTERGDSAVYLCASSSSPGASYNEQFFGPGTRLTVL.

The rearrangement joins TRBV6-1 to TRBJ2-5; TRBD2 aligns across 7 bases. Germline CDR1 is MNHNS and CDR2 is SASEGT. The CDR3 has 17 amino acids. V was clipped by 4 bases and J by 4 bases; unmatched bases: 15. The CDR3 DNA follows: TGTGCCAGCAGTGTGGGTGGTGGGGGGGTAGTATCAGAGACCCAGTACTTC. This encodes CASSVGGGGVVSETQYF.

This clone was recorded once. The J gene is TRBJ2-1, the V gene TRBV28; a weak D match, TRBD1 (5 bases). V gave up 4 bases and J gave up 6 bases, with 13 bases separating them. Looked up from germline, CDR1 is MDHEN and CDR2 is SYDVKM. The CDR3 is 14 residues long. CDR3 nucleotides: TGTGCCAGCAGTTCGGCCAGGGTGGGCAATGAGCAGTTCTTC. This translates into CASSSARVGNEQFF. Combining the CDR3 with reference TRBV28 and TRBJ2-1 gives the whole variable domain DVKVTQSSRYLVKRTGEKVFLECVQDMDHENMFWYRQDPGLGLRLIYFSYDVKMKEKGDIPEGYSVSREKKERFSLILESASTNQTSMYLCASSSARVGNEQFFGPGTRLTVL.

About this clone: Germline is not matched at one junction end, which may reflect a read error. This sequence joins TRBV28 and TRBJ1-2; D may be TRBD1 (5 bases). The CDR3 is made up of 11 amino acids. The germline V gene has CDR1 MDHEN and CDR2 SYDVKM. The CDR3 region has the DNA TGTGCCAGCACTTTATCGGGGGGGTACACCTTC. Its translation: CASTLSGGYTF.

The chain joins TRBV2 to TRBJ1-1; possibly TRBD1 for D (5 bases). Deletions cut 4 bases from V and 5 bases from J, with 11 bases between. CDR3 length equals 13 residues. CDR1 is SNHLY and CDR2 is FYNNEI in the germline V gene. The CDR3 loop reads CASSAGEATEAFF. CDR3 DNA sequence: TGTGCCAGCAGTGCGGGGGAGGCTACTGAAGCTTTCTTT.

V gene TRBV18 combines with J gene TRBJ2-4; D is unclear. The CDR3 runs 16 residues. The V gene's germline CDR1 is KGHSH and CDR2 LQKENI. V was clipped by 2 bases and J by 0 bases, with 11 bases between them. The CDR3 is CASSPSVSLAKNIQYF. Written as DNA, the CDR3 is TGTGCCAGCTCACCATCTGTGAGCTTAGCCAAAAACATTCAGTACTTC.

V is TRBV15 and J is TRBJ2-7, with TRBD1 as a possible D gene (5 bases). The CDR3 runs to 16 residues. CDR1 is LNHNV and CDR2 is YYDKDF in the germline V gene (reference sequence). V was pared by 1 base and J by 2 bases, with 15 bases between. CDR3 DNA sequence: TGTGCCACCAGCAGAGCAGGGTCGGGCAAGGCCTACGAGCAGTACTTC. Amino acid sequence: CATSRAGSGKAYEQYF.

The chain combines TRBV18 with TRBJ2-2; the match to TRBD2 covers 7 bases. V shed 1 base, J shed 3 bases, and the junction held 2 bases outside the gene matches. Germline values: CDR1 KGHSH, CDR2 LQKENI. The CDR3 contains 15 residues. The CDR3 loop is CASSPQGGDTGELFF. CDR3 DNA: TGTGCCAGCTCACCACAGGGAGGGGACACCGGGGAGCTGTTTTTT.

The gene calls are TRBV4-1 and TRBJ1-5, with 9 bases lining up with TRBD1. The V gene's germline CDR1 is MGHRA and CDR2 YSYEKL. The CDR3 is 19 amino acids. The junction had 20 bases not matched to a gene; V was cut back by 6 bases and J by 5 bases. CDR3 coding DNA: TGCGCCAGCAGGGCTTTCCAGTTTTCGTTACAGGGGGCAGATCAGCCCCAGCATTTT. This codes for CASRAFQFSLQGADQPQHF.

The rearrangement links TRBV19 to TRBJ2-3; 11 bases match TRBD2. Germline CDR1 reads LNHDA; CDR2 reads SQIVND (reference sequence). J lost 2 bases, V lost 6 bases, and 4 bases had no gene match. CDR3 length equals 15 residues. CDR3 in DNA: TGTGCCAGTAGGACACTAGCGGGAGACACAGATACGCAGTATTTT. It yields the protein CASRTLAGDTDTQYF.

This chain connects TRBV28 to TRBJ2-2, with 8 bases that match TRBD1. V trimming: 6 bases; J trimming: 5 bases; junction bases outside the gene matches: 8. The CDR3 has 15 residues. Germline loops: CDR1 MDHEN, CDR2 SYDVKM. The CDR3 loop is CASRSGQGRTGELFF. The DNA for the CDR3 is TGTGCCAGCAGATCCGGACAGGGTCGGACCGGGGAGCTGTTTTTT.

The chain uses TRBV5-1 and TRBJ2-5, with D perhaps TRBD1 (6 bases). V dropped 0 bases and J dropped 5 bases, with 14 bases sitting between them. The CDR3 runs to 15 residues. The germline gives CDR1 SGHRS, CDR2 YFSETQ. The CDR3 DNA reads as TGCGCCAGCAGCTTGGGAGCCACAGGGCGTGAGACCCAGTACTTC. This sequence encodes CASSLGATGRETQYF.

The CDR3 region is CAIGGNHRDRGSDTQYF. DNA of the CDR3: TGTGCCATCGGTGGGAACCACCGGGACAGGGGATCAGATACGCAGTATTTT. V is TRBV10-3 and J is TRBJ2-3; 10 bases fit TRBD1. The CDR3 is 17 residues long. The germline CDR1 and CDR2 sequences are ENHRY and SYGVKD. V gave up 8 bases and J gave up 4 bases; unmatched junction bases: 15.

The chain joins TRBV5-1 to TRBJ2-2; TRBD1 matches 11 bases. The length of the CDR3 is 15 residues. CDR1 and CDR2 from the germline V gene are SGHRS and YFSETQ. J gave up 5 bases and V 4 bases, and 4 bases lay outside the gene matches. Here the CDR3 DNA reads TGCGCCAGCAGCGTGGACAGGGGGCAGACCGGGGAGCTGTTTTTT. Translating gives CASSVDRGQTGELFF. The whole variable domain, remainder taken from reference TRBV5-1 and TRBJ2-2, is KAGVTQTPRYLIKTRGQQVTLSCSPISGHRSVSWYQQTPGQGLQFLFEYFSETQRNKGNFPGRFSGRQFSNSRSEMNVSTLELGDSALYLCASSVDRGQTGELFFGEGSRLTVL.

This clone has just a few counts. This sample includes further DNA sequences coding for the same CDR3. The chain couples TRBV6-1 to TRBJ2-7; TRBD2 aligns across 12 bases. In germline, CDR1 is MNHNS, CDR2 SASEGT. Trimming removed 9 bases from V and 6 bases from J; junction bases left unmatched: 6. This CDR3 comprises 13 residues. Written as DNA, the CDR3 is TGTGCCAGTCTGACTAGCGGGAGAGGCGAGCAGTACTTC. Translating it yields CASLTSGRGEQYF.

V is TRBV30 and J is TRBJ1-5; D call uncertain. In germline, CDR1 is GTSNPN, CDR2 SVGIG (reference sequence). Trimming took 3 bases from V and 6 from J, leaving 12 bases between them. The CDR3 is 13 residues long. The DNA of the CDR3 is TGTGCCTGGAGCACCGGGGAGGTTCAGCCCCAGCATTTT. Translation: CAWSTGEVQPQHF.